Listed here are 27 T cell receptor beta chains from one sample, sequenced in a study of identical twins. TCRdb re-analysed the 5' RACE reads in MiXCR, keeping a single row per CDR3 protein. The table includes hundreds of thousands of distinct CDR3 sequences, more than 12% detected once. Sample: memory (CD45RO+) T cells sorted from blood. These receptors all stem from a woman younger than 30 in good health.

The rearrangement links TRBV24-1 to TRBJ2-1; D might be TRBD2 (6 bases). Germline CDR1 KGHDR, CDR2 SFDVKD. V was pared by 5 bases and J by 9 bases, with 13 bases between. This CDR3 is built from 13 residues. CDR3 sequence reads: CATSARQEGEQFF. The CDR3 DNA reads TGTGCCACCAGTGCACGGCAGGAGGGTGAGCAGTTCTTC.

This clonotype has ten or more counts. The CDR3 region has the DNA TGTGCCAGCAGCCGCCCCGACAGGGAGATGGAGCGGGGGTCCTACGAGCAGTACTTC. Its protein product is CASSRPDREMERGSYEQYF. J is TRBJ2-7 and V is TRBV11-1; tentative D call: TRBD2 (8 bases). CDR3 length: 19 residues. The V end lost 5 bases, the J end lost 1 base, and 27 bases lay between the germline ends. Germline loops: CDR1 SGHAT, CDR2 FQDESV (reference sequence).

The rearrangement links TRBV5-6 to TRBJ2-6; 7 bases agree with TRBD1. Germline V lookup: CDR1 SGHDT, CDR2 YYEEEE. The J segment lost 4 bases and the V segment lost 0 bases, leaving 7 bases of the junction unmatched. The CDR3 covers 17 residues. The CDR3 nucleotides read TGTGCCAGCAGCTTGGGTGCGACAGGGAGCGGGGCCAACGTCCTGACTTTC. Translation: CASSLGATGSGANVLTF.

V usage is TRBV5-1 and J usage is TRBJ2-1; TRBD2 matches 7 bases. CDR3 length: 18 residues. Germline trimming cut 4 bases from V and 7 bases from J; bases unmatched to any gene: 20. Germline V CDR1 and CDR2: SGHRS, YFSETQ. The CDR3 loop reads CASSPLGRTGGSGNEQFF. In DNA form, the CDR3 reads TGCGCCAGCAGCCCTCTAGGCCGGACCGGGGGGTCAGGTAATGAGCAGTTCTTC.

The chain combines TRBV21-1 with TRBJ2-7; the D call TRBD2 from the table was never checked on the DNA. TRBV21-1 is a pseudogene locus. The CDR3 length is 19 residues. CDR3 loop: CASSLEGVAGVGPPYEQYF. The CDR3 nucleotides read TGTGCCAGCAGCCTCGAGGGGGTAGCGGGAGTAGGGCCTCCCTACGAGCAGTACTTC.

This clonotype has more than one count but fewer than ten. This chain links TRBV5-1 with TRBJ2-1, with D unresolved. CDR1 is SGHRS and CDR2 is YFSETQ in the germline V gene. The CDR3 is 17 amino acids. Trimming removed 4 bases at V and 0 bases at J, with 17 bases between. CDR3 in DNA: TGCGCCAGCAGCCCTGGTATAGCAGTCAGCTCCTACAATGAGCAGTTCTTC. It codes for CASSPGIAVSSYNEQFF.

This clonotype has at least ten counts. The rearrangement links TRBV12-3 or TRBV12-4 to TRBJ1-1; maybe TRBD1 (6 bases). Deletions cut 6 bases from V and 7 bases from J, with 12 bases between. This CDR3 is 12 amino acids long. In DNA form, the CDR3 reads TGTGCCAGCAGCCGGGGGGGCGGTGAAGCTTTCTTT. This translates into CASSRGGGEAFF.

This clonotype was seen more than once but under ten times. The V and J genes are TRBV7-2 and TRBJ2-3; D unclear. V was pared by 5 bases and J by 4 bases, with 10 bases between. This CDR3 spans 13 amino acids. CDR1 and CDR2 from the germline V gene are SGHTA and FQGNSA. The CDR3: CASSARLADTQYF. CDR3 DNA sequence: TGTGCCAGCAGCGCAAGACTTGCAGATACGCAGTATTTT.

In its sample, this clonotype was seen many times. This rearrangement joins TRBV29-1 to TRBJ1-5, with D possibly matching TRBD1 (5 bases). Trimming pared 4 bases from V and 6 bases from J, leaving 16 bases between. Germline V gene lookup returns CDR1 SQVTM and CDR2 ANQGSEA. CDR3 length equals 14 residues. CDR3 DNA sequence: TGCAGCGTTGTGGAGGGGACGTTCGGTCAGCCCCAGCATTTT. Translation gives CSVVEGTFGQPQHF. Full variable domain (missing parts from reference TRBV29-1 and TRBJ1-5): SAVISQKPSRDICQRGTSLTIQCQVDSQVTMMFWYRQQPGQSLTLIATANQGSEATYESGFVIDKFPISRPNLTFSTLTVSNMSPEDSSIYLCSVVEGTFGQPQHFGDGTRLSIL.

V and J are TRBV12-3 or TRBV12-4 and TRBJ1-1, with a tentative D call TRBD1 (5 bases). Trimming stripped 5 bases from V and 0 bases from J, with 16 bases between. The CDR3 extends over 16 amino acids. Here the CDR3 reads CASSPGSRDLNTEAFF. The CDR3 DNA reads TGTGCCAGCAGTCCAGGGTCGCGGGACTTGAACACTGAAGCTTTCTTT.

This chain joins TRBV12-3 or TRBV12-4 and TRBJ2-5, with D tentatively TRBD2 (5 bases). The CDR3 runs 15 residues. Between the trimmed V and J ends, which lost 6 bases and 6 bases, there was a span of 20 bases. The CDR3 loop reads CASRKRDPELKTQYF. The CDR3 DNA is TGTGCCAGCAGGAAACGGGATCCCGAACTTAAGACCCAGTACTTC.

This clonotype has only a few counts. The chain's CDR3 is CASSLTLRDLRYF. CDR3 DNA: TGTGCCAGCAGCTTAACGTTGCGCGACTTAAGGTATTTT. The chain carries TRBV7-3 and TRBJ2-3; D is unresolved. The CDR3 is 13 amino acids. Looked up from germline, CDR1 is SGHTA and CDR2 is FQGTGA. V lost 0 bases and J 14 bases, leaving 15 bases between the germline ends.

CDR3 DNA: TGTGCCAGTAGCCGGACACCTTCCTACGAGCAGTACTTC. It translates to CASSRTPSYEQYF. This chain links TRBV19 with TRBJ2-7; perhaps TRBD1 as D (5 bases). This CDR3 is built from 13 residues. The V end lost 6 bases, the J end lost 1 base, and 10 bases lay between the germline ends. Germline V gene data show CDR1 as LNHDA and CDR2 as SQIVND (reference sequence).

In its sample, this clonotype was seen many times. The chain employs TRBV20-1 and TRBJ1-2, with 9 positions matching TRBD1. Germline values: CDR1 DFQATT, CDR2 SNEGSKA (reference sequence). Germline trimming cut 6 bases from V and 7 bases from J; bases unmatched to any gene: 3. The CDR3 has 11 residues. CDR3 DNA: TGCAGTGCCCCGACAGGGGGTGGCTACACCTTC. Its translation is CSAPTGGGYTF.

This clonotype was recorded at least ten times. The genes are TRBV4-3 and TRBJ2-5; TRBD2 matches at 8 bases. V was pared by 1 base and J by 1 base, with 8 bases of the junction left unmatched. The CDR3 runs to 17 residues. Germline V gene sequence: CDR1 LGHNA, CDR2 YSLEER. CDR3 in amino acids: CASSQVGAGGGQETQYF. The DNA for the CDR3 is TGCGCCAGCAGCCAAGTCGGGGCGGGAGGAGGCCAAGAGACCCAGTACTTC.

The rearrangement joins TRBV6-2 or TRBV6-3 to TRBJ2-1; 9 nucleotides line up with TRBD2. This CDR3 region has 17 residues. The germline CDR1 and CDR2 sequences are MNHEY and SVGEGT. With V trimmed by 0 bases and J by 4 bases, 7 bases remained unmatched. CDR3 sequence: CASSYSASGIVYNEQFF. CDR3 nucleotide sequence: TGTGCCAGCAGTTACTCGGCTAGCGGGATAGTTTACAATGAGCAGTTCTTC.

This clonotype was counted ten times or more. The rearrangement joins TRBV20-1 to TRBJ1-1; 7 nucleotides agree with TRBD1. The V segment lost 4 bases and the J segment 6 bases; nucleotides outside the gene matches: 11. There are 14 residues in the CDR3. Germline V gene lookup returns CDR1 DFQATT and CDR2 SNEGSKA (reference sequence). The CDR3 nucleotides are TGCAGTGCTACTGACGACAGGGACAATCCTGAAGCTTTCTTT. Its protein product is CSATDDRDNPEAFF.

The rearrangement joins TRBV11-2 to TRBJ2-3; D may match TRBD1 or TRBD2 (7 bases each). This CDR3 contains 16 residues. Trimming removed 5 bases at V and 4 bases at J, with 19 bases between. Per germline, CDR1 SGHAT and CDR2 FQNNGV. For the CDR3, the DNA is TGTGCCAGCAGCCCGTCATGGGCAGGGGGGGCAGATACGCAGTATTTT. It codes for CASSPSWAGGADTQYF. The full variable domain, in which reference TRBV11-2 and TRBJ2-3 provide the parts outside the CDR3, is EAGVAQSPRYKIIEKRQSVAFWCNPISGHATLYWYQQILGQGPKLLIQFQNNGVVDDSQLPKDRFSAERLKGVDSTLKIQPAKLEDSAVYLCASSPSWAGGADTQYFGPGTRLTVL.

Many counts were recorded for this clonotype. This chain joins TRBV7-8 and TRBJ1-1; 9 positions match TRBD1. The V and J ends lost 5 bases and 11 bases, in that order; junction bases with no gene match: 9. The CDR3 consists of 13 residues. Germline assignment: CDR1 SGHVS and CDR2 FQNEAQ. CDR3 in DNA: TGTGCCAGCAGCGGACGGACAGGGGAAGAGGCTTTCTTT. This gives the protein CASSGRTGEEAFF.

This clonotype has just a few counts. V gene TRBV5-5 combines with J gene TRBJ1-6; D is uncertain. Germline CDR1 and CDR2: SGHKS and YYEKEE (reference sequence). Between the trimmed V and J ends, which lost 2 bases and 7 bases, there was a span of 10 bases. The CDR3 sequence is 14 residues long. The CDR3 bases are TGTGCCAGCAGCTTTACAGATGACAATTCACCCCTCCACTTT. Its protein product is CASSFTDDNSPLHF.

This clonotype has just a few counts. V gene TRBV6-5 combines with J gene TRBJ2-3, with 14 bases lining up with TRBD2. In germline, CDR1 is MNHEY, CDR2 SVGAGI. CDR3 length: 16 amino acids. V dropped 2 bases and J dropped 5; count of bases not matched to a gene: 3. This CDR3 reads CASSYGLAGGGDTQYF. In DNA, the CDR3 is TGTGCCAGCAGTTACGGACTAGCGGGGGGTGGAGATACGCAGTATTTT.

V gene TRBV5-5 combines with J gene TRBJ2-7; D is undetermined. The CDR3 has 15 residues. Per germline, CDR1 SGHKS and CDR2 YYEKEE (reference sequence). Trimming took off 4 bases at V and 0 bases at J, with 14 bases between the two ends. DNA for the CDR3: TGTGCCAGCAGCCAAGATCCCGGGTCCTCCTACGAGCAGTACTTC. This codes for CASSQDPGSSYEQYF.

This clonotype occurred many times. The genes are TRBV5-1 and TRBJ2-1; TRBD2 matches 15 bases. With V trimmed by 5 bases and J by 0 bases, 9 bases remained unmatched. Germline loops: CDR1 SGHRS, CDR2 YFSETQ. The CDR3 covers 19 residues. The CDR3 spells CASRPGTSGGSSSYNEQFF. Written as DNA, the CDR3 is TGCGCCAGCAGGCCCGGGACTAGCGGGGGGTCCAGCTCCTACAATGAGCAGTTCTTC.

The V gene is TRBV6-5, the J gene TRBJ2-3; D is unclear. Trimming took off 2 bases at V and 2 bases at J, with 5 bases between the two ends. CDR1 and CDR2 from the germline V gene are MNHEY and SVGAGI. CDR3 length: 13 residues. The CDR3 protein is CASSYKYTDTQYF. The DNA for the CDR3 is TGTGCCAGCAGTTACAAATACACAGATACGCAGTATTTT.

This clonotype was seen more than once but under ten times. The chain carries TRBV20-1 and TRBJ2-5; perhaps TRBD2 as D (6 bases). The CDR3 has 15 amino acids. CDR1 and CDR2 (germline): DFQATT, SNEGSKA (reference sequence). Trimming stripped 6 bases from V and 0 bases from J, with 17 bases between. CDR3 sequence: CSANVGLTYQETQYF. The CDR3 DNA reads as TGCAGTGCAAACGTGGGACTGACGTACCAAGAGACCCAGTACTTC.

The DNA of the CDR3 is TGTGCCAGCAGCGTAGCGGGCGGAATTAATGAAAAACTGTTTTTT. Translating it yields CASSVAGGINEKLFF. The chain uses TRBV9 and TRBJ1-4, with D unresolved. This CDR3 region has 15 residues. CDR1 and CDR2 (germline): SGDLS, YYNGEE. The V and J ends lost 0 bases and 4 bases respectively, with 10 bases between them.

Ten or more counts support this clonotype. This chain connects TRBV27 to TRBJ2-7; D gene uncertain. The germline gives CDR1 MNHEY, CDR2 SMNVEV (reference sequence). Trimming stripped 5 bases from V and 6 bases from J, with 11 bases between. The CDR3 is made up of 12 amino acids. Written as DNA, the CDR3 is TGTGCCAGCAGTCTTTCCATGGGCGAGCAGTACTTC. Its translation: CASSLSMGEQYF.